This T cell receptor (beta chain) was observed in a study of shared clonotypes between healthy human individuals. V dropped 0 bases and J dropped 2 bases, with 11 bases sitting between them. The CDR3 is 15 amino acids. The germline V gene encodes CDR1 MGHRA and CDR2 YSYEKL. General study findings and limits: Several donors shared 5% to 5.5% of their naive CD4 clonotypes. Generally, estimated richness proved larger in naive subsets than it did in memory subsets.

In the case of this clone: Its target is not known.

The assay was immunoSEQ multiplex PCR, and TCRdb's table has in-frame clones only and misses some. Of about 580,000 clones listed, 95% to 98% were seen once; the top ten hold 0.3% to 0.35%. Terminally differentiated effector memory CD45RA+ cells were left out of the naive CD8 fraction, which was CD45RO-negative and positively selected for CCR7. The origin of this receptor is a man younger than 45 in good health. Sequencing was done on a sample of naive CD8+ T cells sorted from blood. The chain couples TRBV4-1 to TRBJ2-7, with D tentatively TRBD1 (5 bases). The CDR3 DNA sequence: TGCGCCAGCAGCCAAGATGGCAGGGTTACCTACGAGCAGTACTTC. Residues: CASSQDGRVTYEQYF.